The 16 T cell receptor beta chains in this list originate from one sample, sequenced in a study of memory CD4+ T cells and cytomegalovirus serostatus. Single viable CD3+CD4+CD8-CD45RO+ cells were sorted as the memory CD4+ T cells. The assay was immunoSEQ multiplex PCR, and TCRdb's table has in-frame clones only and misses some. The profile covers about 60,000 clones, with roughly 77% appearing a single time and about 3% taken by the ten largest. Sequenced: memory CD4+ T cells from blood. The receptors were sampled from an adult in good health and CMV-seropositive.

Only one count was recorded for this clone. The CDR3 DNA reads TGTGCCAGCAGCTTAGGACGGGAGCGGACCGGGGAGCTGTTTTTT. As protein: CASSLGRERTGELFF. This rearrangement joins TRBV7-9 to TRBJ2-2, with D possibly being TRBD2 (6 bases). This CDR3 comprises 15 residues. V lost 1 base and J 5 bases, leaving 11 bases between the germline ends. The germline V gene encodes CDR1 SEHNR and CDR2 FQNEAQ (reference sequence).

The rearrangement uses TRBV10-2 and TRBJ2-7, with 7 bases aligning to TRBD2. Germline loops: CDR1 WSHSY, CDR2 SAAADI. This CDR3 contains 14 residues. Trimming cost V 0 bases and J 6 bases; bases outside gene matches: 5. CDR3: CASSESGGWSEQYV. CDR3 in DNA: TGCGCCAGCAGTGAGTCCGGGGGGTGGTCCGAGCAGTACGTC.

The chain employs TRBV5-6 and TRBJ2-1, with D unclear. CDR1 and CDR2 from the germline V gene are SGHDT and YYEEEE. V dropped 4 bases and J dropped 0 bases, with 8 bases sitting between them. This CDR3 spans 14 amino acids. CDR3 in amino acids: CASSVVGSYNEQFF. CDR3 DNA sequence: TGTGCCAGCAGCGTGGTAGGCTCCTACAATGAGCAGTTCTTC.

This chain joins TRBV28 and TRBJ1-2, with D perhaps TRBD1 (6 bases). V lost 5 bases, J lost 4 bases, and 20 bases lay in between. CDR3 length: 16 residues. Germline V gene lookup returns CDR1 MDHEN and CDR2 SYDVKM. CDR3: CASSSPRWGPLYGYTF. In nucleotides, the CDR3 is TGTGCCAGCAGTAGCCCCAGATGGGGGCCCCTCTATGGCTACACCTTC.

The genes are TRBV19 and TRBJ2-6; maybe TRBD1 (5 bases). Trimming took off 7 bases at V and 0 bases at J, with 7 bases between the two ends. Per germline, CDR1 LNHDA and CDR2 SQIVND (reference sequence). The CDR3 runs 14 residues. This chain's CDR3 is CASTGRSGANVLTF. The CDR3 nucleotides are TGTGCCAGTACAGGGCGCTCTGGGGCCAACGTCCTGACTTTC.

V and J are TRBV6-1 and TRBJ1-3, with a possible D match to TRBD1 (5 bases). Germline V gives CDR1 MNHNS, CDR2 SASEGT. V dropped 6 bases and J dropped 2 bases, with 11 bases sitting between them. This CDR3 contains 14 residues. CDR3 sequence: CASRGEGPGNTIYF. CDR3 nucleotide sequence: TGTGCCAGCAGAGGGGAGGGACCTGGAAACACCATATATTTT.

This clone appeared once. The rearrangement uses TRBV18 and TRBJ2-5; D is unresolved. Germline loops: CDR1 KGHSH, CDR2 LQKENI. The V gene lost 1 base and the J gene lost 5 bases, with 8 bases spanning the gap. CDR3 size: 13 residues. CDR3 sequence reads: CASSPRKGETQYF. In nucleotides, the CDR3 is TGTGCCAGCTCACCACGGAAAGGGGAGACCCAGTACTTC.

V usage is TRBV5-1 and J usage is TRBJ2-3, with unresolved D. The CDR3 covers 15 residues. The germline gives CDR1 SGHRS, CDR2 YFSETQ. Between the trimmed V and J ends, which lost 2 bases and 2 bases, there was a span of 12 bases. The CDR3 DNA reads TGCGCCAGCAGCTTACTGGGCTACAACACAGATACGCAGTATTTT. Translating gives CASSLLGYNTDTQYF.

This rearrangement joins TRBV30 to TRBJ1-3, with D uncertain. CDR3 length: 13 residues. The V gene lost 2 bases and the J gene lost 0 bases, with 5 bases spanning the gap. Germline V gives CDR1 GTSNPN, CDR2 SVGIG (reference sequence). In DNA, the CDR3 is TGTGCCTGGAGTCTCATCTCTGGAAACACCATATATTTT. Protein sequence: CAWSLISGNTIYF.

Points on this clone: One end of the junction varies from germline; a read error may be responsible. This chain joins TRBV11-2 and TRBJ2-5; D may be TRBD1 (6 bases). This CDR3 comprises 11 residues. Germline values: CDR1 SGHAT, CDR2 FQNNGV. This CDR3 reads CASSLTWGLHF. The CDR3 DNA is TGTGCCAGCAGCTTGACATGGGGGCTTCACTTC.

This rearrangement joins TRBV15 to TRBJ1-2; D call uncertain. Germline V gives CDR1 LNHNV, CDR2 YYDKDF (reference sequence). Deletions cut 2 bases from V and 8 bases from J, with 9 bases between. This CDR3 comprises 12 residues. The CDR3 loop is CATSRIGRGYTF. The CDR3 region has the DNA TGTGCCACCAGCAGAATTGGAAGAGGCTACACCTTC.

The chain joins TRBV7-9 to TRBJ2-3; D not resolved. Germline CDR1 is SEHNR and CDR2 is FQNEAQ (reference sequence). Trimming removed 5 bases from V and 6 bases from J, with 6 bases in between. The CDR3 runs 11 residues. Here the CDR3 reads CASSPQDTQYF. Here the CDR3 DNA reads TGTGCCAGCAGCCCACAGGATACGCAGTATTTT.

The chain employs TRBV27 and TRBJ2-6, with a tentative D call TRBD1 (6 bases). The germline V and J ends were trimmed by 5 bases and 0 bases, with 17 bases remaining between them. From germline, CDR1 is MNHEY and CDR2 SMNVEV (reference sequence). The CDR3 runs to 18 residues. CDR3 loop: CASSPGWDTSSGANVLTF. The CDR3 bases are TGTGCCAGCAGTCCCGGTTGGGACACCAGCTCTGGGGCCAACGTCCTGACTTTC.

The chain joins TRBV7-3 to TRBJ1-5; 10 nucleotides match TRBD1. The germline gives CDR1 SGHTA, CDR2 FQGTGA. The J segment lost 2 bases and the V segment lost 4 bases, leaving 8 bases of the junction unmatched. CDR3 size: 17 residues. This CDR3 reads CASSSGQGRGCNQPQHF. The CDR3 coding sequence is TGTGCCAGCAGCTCGGGACAGGGGAGAGGCTGCAATCAGCCCCAGCATTTT.

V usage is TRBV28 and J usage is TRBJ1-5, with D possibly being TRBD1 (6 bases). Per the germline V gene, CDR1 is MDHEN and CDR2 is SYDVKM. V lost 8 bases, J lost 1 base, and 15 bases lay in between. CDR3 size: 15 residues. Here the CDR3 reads CASGTGMRSNQPQHF. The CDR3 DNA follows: TGTGCCAGCGGCACAGGGATGAGAAGCAATCAGCCCCAGCATTTT.

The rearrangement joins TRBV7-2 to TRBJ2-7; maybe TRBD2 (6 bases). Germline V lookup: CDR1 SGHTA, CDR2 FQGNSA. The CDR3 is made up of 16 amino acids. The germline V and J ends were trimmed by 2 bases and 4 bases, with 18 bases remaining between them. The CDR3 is CASSLYDSGGVYEQYF. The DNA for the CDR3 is TGTGCCAGCAGCTTATACGATTCTGGCGGGGTGTACGAGCAGTACTTC.